The entry below describes one T cell receptor beta chain. Method: immunoSEQ multiplex PCR; TCRdb's copy keeps in-frame clones and lacks some. The sample shows about 440,000 clones, 70% to 90% of them seen only once. This sample is drawn from a study of blood T cell repertoires in COVID-19. The age range of participants was about 18 to 95 years, with residence in about two dozen US areas. The CDR3 totals 16 residues. Trimming cost V 0 bases and J 2 bases, with 13 bases left between them. Germline CDR1 reads SGHVS; CDR2 reads FNYEAQ. The sample consisted of PBMCs or T cells enriched from blood (not recorded which). The chain has TRBV7-6 and TRBJ1-2; D perhaps matches TRBD1 (5 bases). The origin of this receptor is a woman younger than 30 with acute COVID-19. This chain's CDR3 is CASSLAPPTENYGYTF. Here the CDR3 DNA reads TGTGCCAGCAGCTTAGCCCCTCCGACAGAGAACTATGGCTACACCTTC.